This TCR beta chain was sequenced for a study of shared clonotypes between healthy human individuals. Study background: Three men and a couple of women, aged 18 to 49, were donors.

Sequenced by immunoSEQ multiplex PCR; TCRdb stores in-frame clones only, minus some. The sample includes fewer than 600,000 clones, roughly 72% of them seen just once. Germline CDR1 reads SGHTA; CDR2 reads FQGNSA. The CDR3 runs to 17 residues. V was shortened by 3 bases and J by 4 bases, with 21 bases between the two germline ends. The origin of this receptor is a woman aged 40 to 49 in good health. Some clones in this sample may be carry-over from other donors' samples. The material sequenced was PBMCs. The rearrangement links TRBV7-2 to TRBJ1-2; D is unresolved. CDR3 sequence reads: CASSLGSGLGRGYGYTF. The DNA for the CDR3 is TGTGCCAGCAGCTTGGGCTCGGGGTTGGGTCGCGGCTATGGCTACACCTTC.